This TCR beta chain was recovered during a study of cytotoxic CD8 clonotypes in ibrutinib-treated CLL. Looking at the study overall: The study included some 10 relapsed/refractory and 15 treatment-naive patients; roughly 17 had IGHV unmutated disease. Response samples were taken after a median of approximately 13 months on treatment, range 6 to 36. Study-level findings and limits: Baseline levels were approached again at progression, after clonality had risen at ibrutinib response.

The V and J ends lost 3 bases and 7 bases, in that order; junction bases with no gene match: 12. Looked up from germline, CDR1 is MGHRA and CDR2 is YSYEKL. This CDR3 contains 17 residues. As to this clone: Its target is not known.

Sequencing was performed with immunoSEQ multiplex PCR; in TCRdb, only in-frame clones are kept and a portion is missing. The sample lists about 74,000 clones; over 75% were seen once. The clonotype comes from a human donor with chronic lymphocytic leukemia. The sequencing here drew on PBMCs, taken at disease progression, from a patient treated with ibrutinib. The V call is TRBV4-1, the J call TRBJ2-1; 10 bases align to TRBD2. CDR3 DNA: TGCGCCAGCAGCCATGTAGCTAGGCTAGCGGGAGAAAATGAGCAGTTCTTC. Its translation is CASSHVARLAGENEQFF.